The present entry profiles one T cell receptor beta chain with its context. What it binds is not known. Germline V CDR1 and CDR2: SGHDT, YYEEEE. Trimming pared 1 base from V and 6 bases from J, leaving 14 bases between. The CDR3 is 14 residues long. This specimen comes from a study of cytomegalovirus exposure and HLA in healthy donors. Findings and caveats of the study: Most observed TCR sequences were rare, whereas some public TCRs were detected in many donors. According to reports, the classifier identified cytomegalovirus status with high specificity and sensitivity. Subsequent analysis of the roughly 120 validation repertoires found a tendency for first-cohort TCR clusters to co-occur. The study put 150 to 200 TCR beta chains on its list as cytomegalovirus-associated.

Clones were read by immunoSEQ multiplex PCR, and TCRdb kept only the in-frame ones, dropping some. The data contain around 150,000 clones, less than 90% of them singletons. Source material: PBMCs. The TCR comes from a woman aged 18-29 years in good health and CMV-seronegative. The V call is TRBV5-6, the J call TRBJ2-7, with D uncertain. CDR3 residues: CASSLKPGYSEQYF. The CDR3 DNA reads TGTGCCAGCAGCTTGAAGCCAGGTTATAGCGAGCAGTACTTC.